This T cell receptor (beta chain) was obtained from a study of neoadjuvant nivolumab and ipilimumab in lung cancer. Across the study: The combination arm added day-1 ipilimumab 1 mg/kg to nivolumab 3 mg/kg on days 1, 15, 29.

Findings and caveats of the study: TCR richness and clonality were higher in tumors than adjacent uninvolved lung. Pretherapy blood TCR richness correlated positively with resected tumor richness.

Germline lookup yields CDR1 KGHSH and CDR2 LQKENI. Trimming stripped 0 bases from V and 7 bases from J, with 12 bases between. The CDR3 extends over 15 amino acids. Only a few counts were recorded for this clone. The target antigen is unknown. Generated by immunoSEQ multiplex PCR, the TCRdb table keeps only in-frame clones and is missing some. The table includes roughly 28,000 clones, 83% detected once. Here the sequenced sample was tumor tissue, taken after neoadjuvant nivolumab, alone or with ipilimumab, at or shortly before surgery. V and J are TRBV18 and TRBJ1-4; D is undetermined. This sequence was found in an adult with non-small cell lung cancer. DNA for the CDR3: TGTGCCAGCTCACCACCGGCCCCCTGGCGTGAAAAACTGTTTTTT. Protein sequence: CASSPPAPWREKLFF.